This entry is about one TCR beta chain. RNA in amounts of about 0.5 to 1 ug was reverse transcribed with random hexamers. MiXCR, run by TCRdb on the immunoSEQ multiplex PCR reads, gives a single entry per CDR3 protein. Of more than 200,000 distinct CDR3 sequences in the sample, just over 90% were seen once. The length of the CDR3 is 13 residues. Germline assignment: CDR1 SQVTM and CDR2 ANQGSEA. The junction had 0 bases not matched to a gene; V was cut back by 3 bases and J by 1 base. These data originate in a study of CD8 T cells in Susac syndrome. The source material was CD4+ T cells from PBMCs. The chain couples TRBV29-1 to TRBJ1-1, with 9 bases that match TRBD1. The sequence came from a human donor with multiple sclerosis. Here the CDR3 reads CSVEGQGNTEAFF. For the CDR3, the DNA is TGCAGCGTTGAGGGACAGGGGAACACTGAAGCTTTCTTT.